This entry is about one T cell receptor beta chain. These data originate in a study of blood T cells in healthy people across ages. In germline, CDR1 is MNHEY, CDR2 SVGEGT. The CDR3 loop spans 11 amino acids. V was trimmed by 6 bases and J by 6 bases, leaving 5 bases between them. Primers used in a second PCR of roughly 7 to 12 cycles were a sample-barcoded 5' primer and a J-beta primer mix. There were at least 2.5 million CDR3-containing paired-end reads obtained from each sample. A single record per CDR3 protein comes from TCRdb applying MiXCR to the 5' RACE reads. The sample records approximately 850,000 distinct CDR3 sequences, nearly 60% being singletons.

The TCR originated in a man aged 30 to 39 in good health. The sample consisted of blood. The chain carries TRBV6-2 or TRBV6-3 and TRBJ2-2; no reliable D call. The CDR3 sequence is CASRVPGELFF. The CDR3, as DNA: TGTGCCAGCAGAGTACCCGGGGAGCTGTTTTTT.